This entry describes one TCR beta chain. The data belong to a study of blood T cell repertoires in COVID-19. Turning to the study itself: The United States, Italy and Spain supplied acute and convalescent COVID-19 samples. T cells, B-cell-depleted T cells, or PBMCs provided the cDNA or gDNA that served as material.

After removal of 1 base from V and 5 bases from J, the junction contained 4 bases not matched to a gene. This CDR3 spans 14 amino acids. Germline values: CDR1 GTSNPN, CDR2 SVGIG (reference sequence). Methods used by the authors: Cell counts per sample came from amplifying reference gene primers. Using immunoSEQ multiplex PCR, the repertoire was profiled, and TCRdb retains in-frame clones only, with some absent. V and J calls and clone size are as listed in that table; D and trimming were resolved from the DNA. The sample has under 300,000 clones; roughly 89% are singletons. The sequencing sample was made of peripheral blood. The receptor comes from a woman aged 40 to 50 who had recovered from COVID-19. This chain links TRBV30 with TRBJ2-4; 8 bases match TRBD1. CDR3 nucleotides: TGTGCCTGGAGTGACGGACAGGGACAAAACATTCAGTACTTC. This gives the protein CAWSDGQGQNIQYF.